The 7 T cell receptor beta chains below all came from one sample that was sequenced in a study of shared clonotypes between healthy human individuals. Assay: immunoSEQ multiplex PCR; the TCRdb copy retains only in-frame clones and omits some. Among 2 million to 3 million clones listed, approximately 93% were seen once. The sample taken for sequencing was naive CD4+ T cells from PBMCs. Subset described: CD45RA+ positively selected. Receptors originate from a man between 18 and 29 years old in good health. Some clones in this sample may be carry-over from other donors' samples.

The rearrangement links TRBV28 to TRBJ2-3, with 13 bases that match TRBD2. V shed 7 bases and J 3 bases; nucleotides not matched to a gene: 7. Germline lookup yields CDR1 MDHEN and CDR2 SYDVKM. This CDR3 comprises 16 residues. CDR3 protein: CASTPPGLAGTDTQYF. CDR3 nucleotide sequence: TGTGCCAGCACCCCGCCGGGACTAGCGGGGACAGATACGCAGTATTTT.

As concerns this clone: Other nucleotide sequences from this sample produce the same CDR3. The chain carries TRBV6-5 and TRBJ1-5, with D perhaps matching TRBD1 (5 bases). V was cut by 3 bases and J by 4 bases, with 7 bases left in between. CDR3 size: 13 residues. Germline loops: CDR1 MNHEY, CDR2 SVGAGI. CDR3 amino acids: CASSYRGNQPQHF. CDR3 bases: TGTGCCAGCAGTTATAGGGGAAATCAGCCCCAGCATTTT.

The chain uses TRBV4-1 and TRBJ1-1; D unresolved. Trimming removed 5 bases from V and 7 bases from J, with 11 bases in between. The CDR3 sequence is 12 residues long. Per germline, CDR1 MGHRA and CDR2 YSYEKL. The CDR3 coding sequence is TGCGCCAGCAGCAGCCGGTCCCTTGAAGCTTTCTTT. It specifies CASSSRSLEAFF.

This rearrangement joins TRBV7-9 to TRBJ2-2; D gene unclear. CDR3 length: 12 amino acids. Trimming took off 4 bases at V and 6 bases at J, with 6 bases between the two ends. Germline CDR1 reads SEHNR; CDR2 reads FQNEAQ (reference sequence). The DNA of the CDR3 is TGTGCCAGCAGCTCCGTTCCCGGGGAGCTGTTTTTT. It is translated as CASSSVPGELFF.

This chain uses TRBV2 with TRBJ2-7; no firm D call. CDR1 SNHLY and CDR2 FYNNEI come from the germline V gene. The length of the CDR3 is 17 residues. Trimming left V 0 bases short and J 5 bases short, with 20 bases between. The CDR3 protein is CASSEALLSAGFDEQYF. The CDR3 DNA reads TGTGCCAGCAGTGAAGCGCTTTTGTCGGCAGGCTTCGACGAGCAGTACTTC.

The chain joins TRBV6-1 to TRBJ2-1; TRBD1 or TRBD2 may be the D gene (5 bases each). The germline CDR1 and CDR2 sequences are MNHNS and SASEGT. This CDR3 has 17 residues. V shed 1 base and J shed 0 bases, with 13 bases lying between them. The chain's CDR3 is CASSEGGAGSSYNEQFF. The CDR3 DNA reads as TGTGCCAGCAGTGAAGGGGGCGCAGGGAGCTCCTACAATGAGCAGTTCTTC.

This rearrangement joins TRBV9 to TRBJ2-3, with 7 positions matching TRBD1. The ends lost 2 bases at V and 6 bases at J; junction bases unmatched: 9. Germline V lookup: CDR1 SGDLS, CDR2 YYNGEE. This CDR3 region has 15 residues. This CDR3 is CASSVTGSATDTQYF. The CDR3, as DNA: TGTGCCAGCAGCGTGACAGGGTCTGCGACGGATACGCAGTATTTT.